This T cell receptor beta chain is from a study of blood T cell repertoires in COVID-19. Study information: PBMCs, B-cell-depleted T cells, or T cells provided the cDNA or gDNA that made up the material.

Original methodology: Reference gene primer amplification in the assay estimated nucleated cell counts. Data came from immunoSEQ multiplex PCR; TCRdb stores just in-frame clones and leaves some out. That table furnishes V, J and clone size, whereas the DNA furnished D and trimming. The sample holds 200,000 to 250,000 clones; 84% are singletons and the top ten take about 9%. Germline-derived CDR1 and CDR2 are LGHNA and YSLEER. Trimming pared 0 bases from V and 2 bases from J, leaving 11 bases between. The CDR3 extends over 15 amino acids. The chain has TRBV4-3 and TRBJ2-7; tentative D call: TRBD1 (5 bases). Sequenced sample: peripheral blood. This receptor was identified in a man aged 50 or older with active or convalescent COVID-19. The CDR3 loop is CASSQDYRQPYEQYF. The CDR3 nucleotides read TGCGCCAGCAGCCAAGATTATCGACAGCCCTACGAGCAGTACTTC.